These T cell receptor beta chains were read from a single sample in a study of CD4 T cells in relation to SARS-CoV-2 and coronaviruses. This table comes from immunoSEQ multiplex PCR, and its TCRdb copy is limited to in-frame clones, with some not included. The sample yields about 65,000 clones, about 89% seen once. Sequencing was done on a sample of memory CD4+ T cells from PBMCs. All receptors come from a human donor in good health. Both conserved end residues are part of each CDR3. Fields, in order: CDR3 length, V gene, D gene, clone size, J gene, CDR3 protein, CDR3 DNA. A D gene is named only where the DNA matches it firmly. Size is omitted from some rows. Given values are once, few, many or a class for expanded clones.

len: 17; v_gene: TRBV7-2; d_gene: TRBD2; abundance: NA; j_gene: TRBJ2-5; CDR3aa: CASSLVRTSSPQETQYF; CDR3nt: TGTGCCAGCAGCTTAGTAAGGACTAGCAGCCCCCAAGAGACCCAGTACTTC
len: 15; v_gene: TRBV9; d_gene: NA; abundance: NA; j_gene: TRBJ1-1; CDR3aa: CASSGLKGINTEAFF; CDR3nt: TGTGCCAGCAGCGGACTAAAGGGAATAAACACTGAAGCTTTCTTT
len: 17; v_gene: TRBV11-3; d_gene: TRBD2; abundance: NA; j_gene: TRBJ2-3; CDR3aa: CASSLGLAGGYTDTQYF; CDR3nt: TGTGCCAGCAGCTTAGGGTTGGCGGGAGGATATACAGATACGCAGTATTTT
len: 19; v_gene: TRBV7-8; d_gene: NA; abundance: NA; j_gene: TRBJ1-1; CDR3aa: CASWPSSSSPSSPATEAFF; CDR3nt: TGTGCCAGCTGGCCTTCCTCTTCTTCGCCCAGTTCACCCGCCACTGAAGCTTTCTTT
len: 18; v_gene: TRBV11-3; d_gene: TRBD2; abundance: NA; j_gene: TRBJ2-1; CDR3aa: CASSLEGLAGGPRGEQFF; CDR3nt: TGTGCCAGCAGCTTAGAGGGACTAGCGGGGGGGCCCAGGGGTGAGCAGTTCTTC
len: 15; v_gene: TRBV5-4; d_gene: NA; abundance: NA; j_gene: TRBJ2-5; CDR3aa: CASSLAVGVQETQYF; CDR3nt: TGTGCCAGCAGCTTGGCCGTCGGGGTACAAGAGACCCAGTACTTC
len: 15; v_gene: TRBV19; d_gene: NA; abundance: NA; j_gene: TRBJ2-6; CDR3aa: CASSQQVSGANVLTF; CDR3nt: TGTGCCAGTAGTCAACAGGTCTCTGGGGCCAACGTCCTGACTTTC
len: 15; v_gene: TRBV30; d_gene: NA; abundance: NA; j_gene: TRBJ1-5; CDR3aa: CAWSVPIHSNQPQHF; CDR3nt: TGTGCCTGGAGTGTGCCCATTCATAGCAATCAGCCCCAGCATTTT
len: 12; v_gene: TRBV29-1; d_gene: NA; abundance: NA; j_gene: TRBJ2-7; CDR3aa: CSVAGQGYEQYF; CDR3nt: TGCAGCGTTGCGGGACAAGGCTACGAGCAGTACTTC
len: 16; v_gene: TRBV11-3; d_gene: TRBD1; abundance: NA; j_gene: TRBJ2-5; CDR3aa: CASSSGYRGHQETQYF; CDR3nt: TGTGCCAGCAGCTCGGGCTACAGGGGACATCAAGAGACCCAGTACTTC
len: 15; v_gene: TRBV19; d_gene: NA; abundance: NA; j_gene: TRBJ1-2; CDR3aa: CASSVGRSKGYGYTF; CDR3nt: TGTGCCAGTAGTGTCGGACGCAGTAAGGGCTATGGCTACACCTTC
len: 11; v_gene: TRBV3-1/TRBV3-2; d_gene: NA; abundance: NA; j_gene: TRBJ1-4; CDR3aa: CASSQGEKLFF; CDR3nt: TGTGCCAGCAGCCAAGGTGAAAAACTGTTTTTT
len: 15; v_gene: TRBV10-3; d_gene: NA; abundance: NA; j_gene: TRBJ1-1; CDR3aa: CAISESYGGLGEAFF; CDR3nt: TGTGCCATCAGTGAGTCGTATGGCGGTCTTGGTGAAGCTTTCTTT
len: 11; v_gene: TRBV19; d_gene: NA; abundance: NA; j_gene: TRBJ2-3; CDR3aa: CASSITDTQYF; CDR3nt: TGTGCCAGTAGTATCACAGATACGCAGTATTTT
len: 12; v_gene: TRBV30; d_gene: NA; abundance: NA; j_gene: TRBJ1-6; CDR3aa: CAWGSTDSPLHF; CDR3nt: TGTGCCTGGGGGTCTACGGATTCACCCCTCCACTTT
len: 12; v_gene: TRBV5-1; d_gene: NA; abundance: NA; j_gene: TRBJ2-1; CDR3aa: CASSFGSNEQFF; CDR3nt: TGCGCCAGCAGCTTCGGATCCAATGAGCAGTTCTTC
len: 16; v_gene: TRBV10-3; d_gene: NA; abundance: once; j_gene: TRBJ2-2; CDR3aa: CAISGGRATYTGELFF; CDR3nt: TGTGCCATCAGTGGCGGGCGGGCTACCTACACCGGGGAGCTGTTTTTT
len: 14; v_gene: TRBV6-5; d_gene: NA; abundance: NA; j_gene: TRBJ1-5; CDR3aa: CASSYGRGNQPQHF; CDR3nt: TGTGCCAGCAGTTACGGGCGGGGCAATCAGCCCCAGCATTTT
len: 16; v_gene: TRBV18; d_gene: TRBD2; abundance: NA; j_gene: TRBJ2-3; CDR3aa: CASSLLAGGPTDTQYF; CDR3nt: TGTGCCAGCTCATTACTAGCGGGAGGGCCCACAGATACGCAGTATTTT
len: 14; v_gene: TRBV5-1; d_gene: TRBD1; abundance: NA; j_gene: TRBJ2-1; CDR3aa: CASRTGTGVDEQFF; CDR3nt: TGCGCCAGCAGAACCGGGACAGGGGTCGATGAGCAGTTCTTC
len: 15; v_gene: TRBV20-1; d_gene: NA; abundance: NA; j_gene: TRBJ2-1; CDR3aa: CSASFSASDGNEQFF; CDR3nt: TGCAGTGCTAGTTTTTCGGCTAGCGATGGCAATGAGCAGTTCTTC
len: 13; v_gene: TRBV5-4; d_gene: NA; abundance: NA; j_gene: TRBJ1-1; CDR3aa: CASRTTENTEAFF; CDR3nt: TGTGCCAGCAGAACCACAGAGAACACTGAAGCTTTCTTT
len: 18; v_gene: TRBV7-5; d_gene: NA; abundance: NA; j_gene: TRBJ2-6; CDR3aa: CARSLGSGVVSGANVLTF; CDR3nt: TGTGCCAGAAGCTTAGGATCAGGGGTCGTTTCTGGGGCCAACGTCCTGACTTTC
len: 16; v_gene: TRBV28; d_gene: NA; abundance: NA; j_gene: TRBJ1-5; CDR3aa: CASSLDSLYSNQPQHF; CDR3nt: TGTGCCAGCAGTTTGGACTCCCTATATAGCAATCAGCCCCAGCATTTT
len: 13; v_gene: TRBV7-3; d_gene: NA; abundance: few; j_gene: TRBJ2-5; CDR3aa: CASSLTFGQTQYF; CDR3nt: TGTGCCAGCAGCTTAACGTTTGGACAGACCCAGTACTTC
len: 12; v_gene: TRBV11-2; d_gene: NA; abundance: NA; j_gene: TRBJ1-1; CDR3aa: CASSLAYTEAFF; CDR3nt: TGTGCCAGCAGCTTAGCATACACTGAAGCTTTCTTT
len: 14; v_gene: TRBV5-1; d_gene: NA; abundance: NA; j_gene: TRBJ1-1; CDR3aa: CASSLLSPRTEAFF; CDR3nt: TGCGCCAGCAGTCTGTTGTCCCCGAGAACTGAAGCTTTCTTT
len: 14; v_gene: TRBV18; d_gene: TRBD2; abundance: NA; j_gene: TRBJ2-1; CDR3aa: CASSPASGSDEQFF; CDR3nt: TGTGCCAGCTCACCAGCTAGCGGGAGCGATGAGCAGTTCTTC
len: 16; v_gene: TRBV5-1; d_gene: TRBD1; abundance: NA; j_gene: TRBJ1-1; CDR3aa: CASSLHPGQGNTEAFF; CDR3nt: TGCGCCAGCAGCTTGCACCCGGGACAGGGGAACACTGAAGCTTTCTTT
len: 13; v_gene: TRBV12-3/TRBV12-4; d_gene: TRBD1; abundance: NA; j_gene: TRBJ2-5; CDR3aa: CASSLTGGETQYF; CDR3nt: TGTGCCAGCAGTTTAACAGGGGGGGAGACCCAGTACTTC
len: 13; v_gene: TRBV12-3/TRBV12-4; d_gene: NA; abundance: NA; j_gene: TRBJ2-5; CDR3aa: CASSFNHQETQYF; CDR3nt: TGTGCCAGCAGTTTCAACCACCAAGAGACCCAGTACTTC
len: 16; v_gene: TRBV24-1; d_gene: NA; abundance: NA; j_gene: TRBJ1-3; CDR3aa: CATSDFWYVKVNTIYF; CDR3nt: TGTGCCACCAGTGATTTTTGGTATGTTAAGGTTAACACCATATATTTT
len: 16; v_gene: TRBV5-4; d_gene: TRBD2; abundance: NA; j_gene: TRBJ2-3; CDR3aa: CASSTLAGPSTDTQYF; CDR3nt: TGTGCCAGCAGCACACTAGCGGGGCCTAGCACAGATACGCAGTATTTT
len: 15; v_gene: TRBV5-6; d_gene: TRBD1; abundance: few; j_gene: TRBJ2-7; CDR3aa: CASSPWDRGRHEQYF; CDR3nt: TGTGCCAGCAGCCCCTGGGACAGGGGAAGACACGAGCAGTACTTC
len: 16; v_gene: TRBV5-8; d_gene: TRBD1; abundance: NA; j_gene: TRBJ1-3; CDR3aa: CASSSATGPVGNTIYF; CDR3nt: TGTGCCAGCAGCTCGGCGACAGGGCCTGTTGGAAACACCATATATTTT
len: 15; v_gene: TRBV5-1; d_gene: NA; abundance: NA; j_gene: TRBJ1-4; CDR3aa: CASSLRWGVNEKLFF; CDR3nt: TGCGCCAGCAGCTTACGATGGGGGGTTAATGAAAAACTGTTTTTT
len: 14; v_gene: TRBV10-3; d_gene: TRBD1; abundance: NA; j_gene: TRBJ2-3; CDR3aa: CAISRATGGDTQYF; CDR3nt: TGTGCCATCAGTCGCGCGACAGGGGGGGATACGCAGTATTTT
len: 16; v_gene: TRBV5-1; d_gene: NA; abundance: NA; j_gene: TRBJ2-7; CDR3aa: CASSLAAGVNSYEQYF; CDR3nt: TGCGCCAGCAGCTTGGCGGCCGGAGTCAATTCCTACGAGCAGTACTTC
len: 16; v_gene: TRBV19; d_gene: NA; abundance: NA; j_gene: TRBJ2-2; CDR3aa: CASRGVRGGPSGELFF; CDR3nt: TGTGCCAGTAGGGGGGTGAGGGGAGGCCCTTCCGGGGAGCTGTTTTTT
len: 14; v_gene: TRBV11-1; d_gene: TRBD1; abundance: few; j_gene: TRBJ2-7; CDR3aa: CASSLAPGQPEQYF; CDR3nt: TGTGCCAGCAGCTTGGCCCCGGGACAGCCAGAGCAGTACTTC
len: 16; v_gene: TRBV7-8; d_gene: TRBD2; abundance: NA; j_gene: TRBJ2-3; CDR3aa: CASSLPAGGFTDTQYF; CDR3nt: TGTGCCAGCAGCTTACCGGCGGGGGGCTTCACAGATACGCAGTATTTT